These T cell receptor beta chains were read from a single sample in a study of response to subunit inactivated influenza vaccine. TCRdb re-called the RT-PCR reads with MiXCR, one entry per CDR3 protein. Of 150,000 to 200,000 distinct CDR3 sequences in the sample, 9.5% to 15% are singletons; the top ten hold 25% to 30%. These sequences were also reported in another study, on T cells expressing NK-cell markers.

Sequencing used CD8+ T cells sorted from PBMCs, obtained 12 days after vaccination. The receptors were sampled from a man aged 45-65 years who received an inactivated influenza vaccine. The CDR3 runs from the conserved cysteine through the conserved F or W. A D gene is named only where the DNA matches it firmly. A clone size is listed for some rows: how often the clone was seen (once, few, many), or a class if it is expanded.

>TRBV28|TRBJ2-7|.|.
TGTGCCAGCAGTTTATGGGCAGCCGGGTCCTACGAGCAGTACTTC
CASSLWAAGSYEQYF
>TRBV11-2|TRBJ2-2|.|TRBD2
TGTGCCAGCAGCTCACTAGCGGGAGTGGCCGGGGAGCTGTTTTTT
CASSSLAGVAGELFF
>TRBV7-8|TRBJ1-1|many|.
TGTGCCAGCAGCTTAGCACCGAACACTGAAGCTTTCTTT
CASSLAPNTEAFF
>TRBV6-5|TRBJ2-3|.|.
TGTGCCAGCAGTACTGGGAAGTTCACAGATACGCAGTATTTT
CASSTGKFTDTQYF
>TRBV7-6|TRBJ1-4|many|.
TGTGCCAGCAGCTTAGCGGGAAGCAGGGCTGAAAAACTGTTTTTT
CASSLAGSRAEKLFF
>TRBV28|TRBJ2-5|.|TRBD2
TGTGCCAGCAGTTTATGGACTAGCGAGTTCCAAGAGACCCAGTACTTC
CASSLWTSEFQETQYF
>TRBV9|TRBJ2-5|few|TRBD2
TGTGCCAGCAGCGTCAGCGGGGTCCAAGAGACCCAGTACTTC
CASSVSGVQETQYF
>TRBV10-3|TRBJ2-7|.|.
TGTGCCATCAGTGGAGGGGCCAGAGAGCAGTACTTC
CAISGGAREQYF
>TRBV19|TRBJ2-1|few|TRBD1
TGTGCCAGTAGCCCCTGGACAGGGAGCGATGAGCAGTTCTTC
CASSPWTGSDEQFF
>TRBV11-2|TRBJ2-3|many|TRBD2
TGTGCCAGCAGCTTAGCCCAGCGGGGGGGCCATTCAGATACGCAGTATTTT
CASSLAQRGGHSDTQYF
>TRBV9|TRBJ2-7|.|TRBD2
TGTGCCAGCAGCGTAACCGGGACTAGCTTCTACGAGCAGTACTTC
CASSVTGTSFYEQYF
>TRBV6-5|TRBJ2-7|few|.
TGTGCCAGCAGTTACGGGCAGGCCACCTACGAGCAGTACTTC
CASSYGQATYEQYF
>TRBV2|TRBJ2-4|many|.
TGTGCCAGCAGTGACCTGGGGGTCTCCAAAAACATTCAGTACTTC
CASSDLGVSKNIQYF
>TRBV29-1|TRBJ2-7|few|.
TGCAGCGTTGATATCCACTACGAGCAGTACTTC
CSVDIHYEQYF
>TRBV6-2/TRBV6-3|TRBJ2-7|.|TRBD2
TGTGCCAGCAGTTGGACTAGCAGCTTCTACGAGCAGTACTTC
CASSWTSSFYEQYF
>TRBV7-6|TRBJ1-2|.|.
TGTGCCAGCAGCTTGACAGAGGCGGACTATGGCTACACCTTC
CASSLTEADYGYTF
>TRBV20-1|TRBJ2-2|few|.
TGCAGTGCTCTACCCCCGGCGAACACCGGGGAGCTGTTTTTT
CSALPPANTGELFF
>TRBV11-1|TRBJ2-1|few|.
TGTGCCAGCAGCTCTCCCCCCTTCGGGGAGGCCAGGAGCTCCTACAATGAGCAGTTCTTC
CASSSPPFGEARSSYNEQFF
>TRBV6-2/TRBV6-3|TRBJ2-2|few|.
TGTGCCAGCAGTTATTCACAGGGACGCACCGGGGAGCTGTTTTTT
CASSYSQGRTGELFF
>TRBV7-2|TRBJ2-2|few|TRBD2
TGTGCCAGCAGATTAGACGCGGGAGCTGACGGGGAGCTGTTTTTT
CASRLDAGADGELFF
>TRBV7-9|TRBJ1-1|many|TRBD1
TGTGCCAGCAGCGCCACGGGACAGGGGTTCACTGAAGCTTTCTTT
CASSATGQGFTEAFF
>TRBV20-1|TRBJ2-1|few|.
TGCAGTGCTCCCAGAGGTAATGGCGAGCAGTTCTTC
CSAPRGNGEQFF
>TRBV28|TRBJ2-5|.|.
TGTGCCAGCAGTCAACAGGGACCAAATGAAGAGACCCAGTACTTC
CASSQQGPNEETQYF
>TRBV9|TRBJ2-7|few|.
TGTGCCAGCAGGCCGGACGGCAACTCCTACGAGCAGTACTTC
CASRPDGNSYEQYF
>TRBV15|TRBJ1-1|many|.
TGTGCCACCAGCCCGAAAGGAGGGGGTTACACTGAAGCTTTCTTT
CATSPKGGGYTEAFF
>TRBV6-5|TRBJ1-2|few|TRBD1
TGTGCCAGCAGTTTCCTTTCGACAGGGCCCGTCTACTATGGCTACACCTTC
CASSFLSTGPVYYGYTF
>TRBV7-9|TRBJ1-5|few|.
TGTGCCAGCAGCTTAGCGGGGGACAATCAGCCCCAGCATTTT
CASSLAGDNQPQHF
>TRBV29-1|TRBJ2-7|.|.
TGCAGCGTGACGGCTTCGGAGCAGTACTTC
CSVTASEQYF
>TRBV20-1|TRBJ2-3|few|TRBD2
TGCAGTGCTAGCCCTCCTAGCGGGGGTAGCACAGATACGCAGTATTTT
CSASPPSGGSTDTQYF
>TRBV29-1|TRBJ2-1|.|TRBD1
TGCAGCGTTGAGGGGACAGGGGGCTATTTTTCCAATGAGCAGTTCTTC
CSVEGTGGYFSNEQFF
>TRBV5-6|TRBJ2-2|few|TRBD2
TGTGCCAGCAGCGGCCTGGCAGGGCTGAGCGGGAGGGTACACACCGGGGAGCTGTTTTTT
CASSGLAGLSGRVHTGELFF
>TRBV12-3/TRBV12-4|TRBJ2-5|.|.
TGTGCCAGCAGTTTGGCGGCCAGGGGCCAAGAGACCCAGTACTTC
CASSLAARGQETQYF
>TRBV28|TRBJ1-1|.|.
TGTGCCAGCAGTCCTACTCGGATAGGGAACACTGAAGCTTTCTTT
CASSPTRIGNTEAFF
>TRBV12-3/TRBV12-4|TRBJ1-4|few|.
TGTGCCAGCAGTTTTTTCGGGACGGCGTTTGAAAAACTGTTTTTT
CASSFFGTAFEKLFF
>TRBV7-8|TRBJ2-7|many|.
TGTGCCAGCAGCTCCGGGGTTTACGAGCAGTACTTC
CASSSGVYEQYF
>TRBV6-1|TRBJ2-2|.|TRBD2
TGTGCCAGCAGTCTAGCGGGGGGGCAGGGGGAGCTGTTTTTT
CASSLAGGQGELFF
>TRBV9|TRBJ2-7|.|TRBD1
TGTGCCAGCAGCGTTGGGGACAGGGAGGTCTACGAGCAGTACTTC
CASSVGDREVYEQYF
>TRBV20-1|TRBJ2-5|.|TRBD2
TGCAGTGCTAGAGGGGGGCCGGGACTAGCGGAAGAGACCCAGTACTTC
CSARGGPGLAEETQYF
>TRBV6-5|TRBJ2-7|many|TRBD2
TGTGCCAGCAGTTCGGGACTAGCGGGAGGCCACTACGAGCAGTACTTC
CASSSGLAGGHYEQYF
>TRBV7-6|TRBJ2-2|.|.
TGTGCCAGCAGCTTATCGTGGTTGAACACCGGGGAGCTGTTTTTT
CASSLSWLNTGELFF
>TRBV10-3|TRBJ2-7|few|.
TGTGCCATCAGCCTTGTCGATCGAGAGCAGTACTTC
CAISLVDREQYF
>TRBV29-1|TRBJ2-7|.|.
TGCAGCGCCGTGGGGGAGCTACCTTACGAGCAGTACTTC
CSAVGELPYEQYF
>TRBV4-1|TRBJ1-3|.|.
TGCGCCAGCAGCCAAGGGCAGGAACCCAGCGGAAACACCATATATTTT
CASSQGQEPSGNTIYF
>TRBV7-9|TRBJ1-1|few|.
TGTGCCAGCAGCTTATGGGGGGGGCCCAACACTGAAGCTTTCTTT
CASSLWGGPNTEAFF
>TRBV28|TRBJ2-2|few|.
TGTGCCAGCAGGGAGGATTCAGACAGGTCCTACACCGGGGAGCTGTTTTTT
CASREDSDRSYTGELFF
>TRBV6-2/TRBV6-3|TRBJ2-7|few|TRBD1
TGTGCCAGCCATCCAGGCGGGACAGGGTACTACGAGCAGTACTTC
CASHPGGTGYYEQYF
>TRBV15|TRBJ2-2|.|.
TGTGCCACCAGCAGAGGCAGGGGCAGCTCGAACACCGGGGAGCTGTTTTTT
CATSRGRGSSNTGELFF
>TRBV29-1|TRBJ2-1|medium-sized|.
TGCAGCGTAGGCCACTACAATGAGCAGTTCTTC
CSVGHYNEQFF